This passage covers 19 T cell receptor beta chains from one sample sequenced in a study of T cell responses to AZD1222 COVID-19 vaccine. The data were produced by immunoSEQ multiplex PCR, yet TCRdb's version contains in-frame clones alone and is incomplete. The table shows about 92,000 clones, with roughly 90% occurring only once. Here the sequenced sample was peripheral blood, taken on day 0 of AZD1222 vaccination. Receptors originate from an adult in good health.

The chain uses TRBV9 and TRBJ1-2; D remains unclear. V lost 6 bases to trimming and J lost 4 bases, with 10 bases between them. Germline loops: CDR1 SGDLS, CDR2 YYNGEE. The CDR3 length is 12 residues. The CDR3 sequence is CASKRAVYGYTF. In DNA, the CDR3 is TGTGCCAGCAAGCGGGCGGTCTATGGCTACACCTTC. The full variable domain, rest sourced from reference TRBV9 and TRBJ1-2, is DSGVTQTPKHLITATGQRVTLRCSPRSGDLSVYWYQQSLDQGLQFLIQYYNGEERAKGNILERFSAQQFPDLHSELNLSSLELGDSALYFCASKRAVYGYTFGSGTRLTVV.

The rearrangement links TRBV5-1 to TRBJ1-4, with 8 bases that match TRBD1. Per germline, CDR1 SGHRS and CDR2 YFSETQ. V lost 4 bases, J lost 8 bases, and 10 bases stayed unmatched. This CDR3 is 15 amino acids long. CDR3 residues: CASSGGQGRWEKLFF. In DNA, the CDR3 is TGCGCCAGCAGCGGTGGACAGGGACGGTGGGAAAAACTGTTTTTT.

The V call is TRBV28, the J call TRBJ2-5; 12 nucleotides line up with TRBD2. Germline trimming cut 1 base from V and 2 bases from J; bases unmatched to any gene: 5. Germline V CDR1 and CDR2: MDHEN, SYDVKM. This CDR3 contains 17 residues. The CDR3 DNA sequence: TGTGCCAGCAGTTTATCACCGGGACTAGCGGGTCAAGAGACCCAGTACTTC. This translates into CASSLSPGLAGQETQYF.

The chain recombines TRBV28 with TRBJ1-1, with D possibly TRBD1 on 6 matching bases. This CDR3 has 15 residues. Germline CDR1 and CDR2: MDHEN and SYDVKM. Trimming left V 3 bases short and J 8 bases short, with 19 bases between. Here the CDR3 reads CASSFMGGATPEAFF. DNA for the CDR3: TGTGCCAGCAGTTTTATGGGGGGCGCCACCCCCGAAGCTTTCTTT.

V gene TRBV29-1 combines with J gene TRBJ2-5; D is perhaps TRBD2 (6 bases). CDR1 SQVTM and CDR2 ANQGSEA come from the germline V gene. Trimming removed 7 bases from V and 1 base from J, with 13 bases in between. The CDR3 length is 13 residues. The CDR3 DNA sequence: TGCAGCGGCCGACTAGTTACCCAAGAGACCCAGTACTTC. Protein: CSGRLVTQETQYF.

The V and J genes are TRBV7-9 and TRBJ2-7; 7 nucleotides line up with TRBD2. The CDR3 sequence is 16 residues long. Germline V gene data show CDR1 as SEHNR and CDR2 as FQNEAQ (reference sequence). The J segment lost 2 bases and the V segment lost 1 base, leaving 8 bases of the junction unmatched. CDR3 amino acids: CASSLDMAGAPYEQYF. CDR3 nucleotide sequence: TGTGCCAGCAGCTTAGACATGGCGGGAGCGCCCTACGAGCAGTACTTC.

This chain links TRBV28 with TRBJ1-2, with 12 bases aligning to TRBD1. Germline-derived CDR1 and CDR2 are MDHEN and SYDVKM. The CDR3 sequence is 15 residues long. The ends lost 3 bases at V and 4 bases at J; junction bases unmatched: 3. CDR3 in DNA: TGTGCCAGCAGTTTGGGACAGGGGGCAAGCTATGGCTACACCTTC. It is translated as CASSLGQGASYGYTF.

This chain links TRBV5-1 with TRBJ2-7; TRBD2 matches 8 bases. The CDR3 has 15 amino acids. Losses at the gene ends were 0 bases for V and 4 bases for J; bases not matched to a gene: 6. Germline values: CDR1 SGHRS, CDR2 YFSETQ. CDR3 nucleotides: TGCGCCAGCAGCTTGGGGCCTAGCGGGCCGTACGAGCAGTACTTC. It specifies CASSLGPSGPYEQYF.

The rearrangement joins TRBV11-2 to TRBJ2-7; D not certain. The CDR3 is 15 amino acids. CDR1 SGHAT and CDR2 FQNNGV come from the germline V gene. V was pared by 1 base and J by 0 bases, with 10 bases between. CDR3 loop: CASSLVGLSSYEQYF. The CDR3 DNA reads TGTGCCAGCAGCTTAGTAGGGCTCAGCTCCTACGAGCAGTACTTC.

V usage is TRBV5-1 and J usage is TRBJ2-1; D uncertain. The CDR3 runs to 14 residues. Between the trimmed V and J ends, which lost 1 base and 5 bases, there was a span of 10 bases. In germline, CDR1 is SGHRS, CDR2 YFSETQ. The CDR3 sequence is CASSLSVENNEQFF. The CDR3 coding sequence is TGCGCCAGCAGCTTGTCAGTGGAAAACAATGAGCAGTTCTTC. Full variable domain (missing parts from reference TRBV5-1 and TRBJ2-1): KAGVTQTPRYLIKTRGQQVTLSCSPISGHRSVSWYQQTPGQGLQFLFEYFSETQRNKGNFPGRFSGRQFSNSRSEMNVSTLELGDSALYLCASSLSVENNEQFFGPGTRLTVL.

The sample holds a few counts of this clone. V usage is TRBV5-1 and J usage is TRBJ2-3; D tentatively fits TRBD1 or TRBD2 (5 bases each). The CDR3 consists of 14 residues. CDR1 and CDR2 from the germline V gene are SGHRS and YFSETQ. Between the trimmed V and J ends, which lost 3 bases and 5 bases, there was a span of 13 bases. Written as DNA, the CDR3 is TGCGCCAGCAGCTCCGAGGGGCCGATAGATACGCAGTATTTT. Translation: CASSSEGPIDTQYF.

The J gene is TRBJ2-1, the V gene TRBV5-5, with 7 bases identical to TRBD2. CDR1 is SGHKS and CDR2 is YYEKEE in the germline V gene (reference sequence). The CDR3 runs 13 residues. With V trimmed by 4 bases and J by 12 bases, 10 bases remained unmatched. This CDR3 reads CASSAGVTSAQFF. CDR3 nucleotides: TGTGCCAGCAGCGCGGGGGTGACTAGTGCGCAGTTCTTC.

The chain uses TRBV6-5 and TRBJ1-6, with 8 bases lining up with TRBD1. Trimming at V came to 6 bases and at J to 8 bases, leaving 6 bases not matched to a gene. The CDR3 contains 14 residues. The germline gives CDR1 MNHEY, CDR2 SVGAGI. For the CDR3, the DNA is TGTGCCAGCAGCTGGGACAGGAATGATTCACCCCTCCACTTT. The encoded protein is CASSWDRNDSPLHF.

The rearrangement links TRBV27 to TRBJ2-7, with 9 bases aligning to TRBD1. V lost 5 bases and J lost 7; bases outside the gene matches: 12. CDR1 is MNHEY, CDR2 SMNVEV, per germline (reference sequence). This CDR3 has 15 residues. The CDR3 bases are TGTGCCAGCAGTCACTCCCGGGACAGGGTAAGAGAGCAGTACTTC. Translation gives CASSHSRDRVREQYF.

This rearrangement joins TRBV3-1 (or the pseudogene TRBV3-2) to TRBJ1-1; D gene unclear. V shed 5 bases and J shed 6 bases, with 10 bases lying between them. The CDR3 consists of 12 residues. Germline V lookup: CDR1 LGHDT, CDR2 YNNKEL (reference sequence). Written as DNA, the CDR3 is TGTGCCAGCAGCGTGTTAAGCCCTGAAGCTTTCTTT. Translation: CASSVLSPEAFF.

The genes are TRBV12-3 or TRBV12-4 and TRBJ2-6, with D unclear. The CDR3 contains 12 residues. V dropped 6 bases and J dropped 2 bases, with 2 bases sitting between them. The CDR3 DNA reads as TGTGCCAGCAGGGCTGGGGCCAACGTCCTGACTTTC. It is translated as CASRAGANVLTF.

The rearrangement joins TRBV28 to TRBJ2-7; 10 bases fit TRBD1. This CDR3 contains 15 residues. V dropped 0 bases and J dropped 5; count of bases not matched to a gene: 4. Germline loops: CDR1 MDHEN, CDR2 SYDVKM. In DNA, the CDR3 is TGTGCCAGCAGTTTATGGACAGGGGGCAAGAACGAGCAGTACTTC. It codes for CASSLWTGGKNEQYF.

V and J are TRBV4-3 and TRBJ2-1, with TRBD2 identical over 11 bases. CDR1 LGHNA and CDR2 YSLEER come from the germline V gene. The junction had 8 bases not matched to a gene; V was cut back by 4 bases and J by 6 bases. This CDR3 has 16 amino acids. The CDR3 sequence: CASSPVTSGTSNEQFF. Written as DNA, the CDR3 is TGCGCCAGCAGCCCCGTGACTAGCGGGACCAGCAATGAGCAGTTCTTC.

This rearrangement joins TRBV7-3 to TRBJ1-1; D not resolved. The CDR3 length is 13 residues. Between the trimmed V and J ends, which lost 5 bases and 0 bases, there was a span of 7 bases. Germline V gene lookup returns CDR1 SGHTA and CDR2 FQGTGA. CDR3 in amino acids: CASSPIVNTEAFF. The CDR3, as DNA: TGTGCCAGCAGCCCGATAGTGAACACTGAAGCTTTCTTT.